The rows below give T cell receptor beta chains drawn from one sample of a study of shared clonotypes between healthy human individuals. Some clones are missing from TCRdb's copy, which holds only in-frame ones; the method was immunoSEQ multiplex PCR. The table has millions of clones, around 90% seen once. The sequencing sample was made of naive CD4+ T cells sorted from blood. These receptors were collected from a man between 18 and 29 years old in good health. The CDR3 runs from the conserved cysteine through the conserved F or W. D genes are given only for firm matches. The size of a clone is reported for some rows only, either as once, few or many, or as a class for expanded clones.

TRBJ1-4 | . | TRBV5-1 | few | CASSLEGMANEKLFF | TGCGCCAGCAGCTTGGAAGGGATGGCTAATGAAAAACTGTTTTTT
TRBJ2-7 | . | TRBV5-6 | . | CASSFPGTPSYEQYF | TGTGCCAGCAGCTTTCCCGGGACCCCGTCGTACGAGCAGTACTTC
TRBJ2-3 | . | TRBV27 | . | CASSMFPDFTDTQYF | TGTGCCAGCAGTATGTTTCCGGATTTCACAGATACGCAGTATTTT
TRBJ1-4 | TRBD1 | TRBV18 | . | CASSPAGTGYNEKLFF | TGTGCCAGCTCACCGGCCGGGACAGGCTATAATGAAAAACTGTTTTTT
TRBJ1-2 | TRBD1 | TRBV6-5 | . | CASSYSSGGGYTF | TGTGCCAGCAGTTACTCCTCAGGGGGTGGCTACACCTTC
TRBJ1-5 | TRBD1 | TRBV30 | . | CAWAGTGNQPQHF | TGTGCCTGGGCAGGGACAGGGAATCAGCCCCAGCATTTT
TRBJ1-5 | . | TRBV4-1 | . | CASSHPPGGLSNQPQHF | TGCGCCAGCAGCCACCCCCCGGGGGGGCTAAGCAATCAGCCCCAGCATTTT
TRBJ1-6 | . | TRBV19 | . | CASRERSSYNSPLHF | TGTGCCAGTAGGGAAAGGAGCTCCTATAATTCACCCCTCCACTTT
TRBJ2-3 | TRBD1 | TRBV29-1 | . | CSVALRGQGTPGQYF | TGCAGCGTTGCTTTAAGGGGACAGGGGACCCCGGGGCAGTATTTT
TRBJ2-7 | . | TRBV5-1 | . | CASSFNPVGSSYEQYF | TGCGCCAGCAGCTTCAACCCGGTCGGCAGCTCCTACGAGCAGTACTTC
TRBJ1-4 | . | TRBV12-2 | . | CASRHRTGRLFMTNEKLFF | TGTGCAAGTCGCCATAGGACAGGGCGATTGTTTATGACTAATGAAAAACTGTTTTTT
TRBJ2-3 | TRBD2 | TRBV5-1 | once | CASSSERGGASAQYF | TGCGCCAGCAGCTCCGAGCGGGGGGGCGCCTCCGCGCAGTATTTT
TRBJ2-5 | . | TRBV30 | . | CAWSIGVRETQYF | TGTGCCTGGAGTATAGGGGTGCGAGAGACCCAGTACTTC
TRBJ1-2 | . | TRBV5-1 | . | CASSYGTSALEGYTF | TGCGCCAGCAGCTACGGGACCTCAGCCCTGGAGGGCTACACCTTC
TRBJ2-7 | . | TRBV5-4 | . | CASSIDRYNSYEQYF | TGTGCCAGCAGCATTGACAGGTACAACTCCTACGAGCAGTACTTC
TRBJ1-2 | . | TRBV6-1 | . | CASSRQYGYTF | TGTGCCAGCAGTAGACAGTATGGCTACACCTTC
TRBJ1-3 | . | TRBV7-9 | . | CASRAGAGNTIYF | TGTGCCAGCAGGGCAGGGGCGGGAAACACCATATATTTT